This T cell receptor (beta chain) was recorded in a study of control samples from healthy donors and cancer patients. The J segment lost 8 bases and the V segment lost 5 bases, leaving 8 bases of the junction unmatched. This CDR3 is 14 amino acids long. The germline V gene encodes CDR1 SGHVS and CDR2 FQNEAQ. Here immunoSEQ multiplex PCR was the method, and the copy in TCRdb shows in-frame clones only, minus some. This repertoire shows under 80,000 clones, about 94% found once; its top ten account for 2.8%. The sequence was obtained from a woman in her thirties in good health. V usage is TRBV7-8 and J usage is TRBJ1-4; 7 bases align to TRBD1. Sequencing used blood. The CDR3 nucleotides read TGTGCCAGCAGCCCCGACAGGGTCGGAGAAAAACTGTTTTTT. As protein: CASSPDRVGEKLFF.